The rows below give T cell receptor beta chains drawn from one sample of a study of cytomegalovirus exposure and HLA in healthy donors. Some clones are missing from TCRdb's copy, which holds only in-frame ones; the method was immunoSEQ multiplex PCR. This table holds about 280,000 clones, roughly 90% found once. The specimen was PBMCs. The receptors here all came from a woman in her late teens or twenties in good health and CMV-seronegative. The CDR3 runs from the conserved cysteine through the conserved F or W. The D gene is left open where the match is weak. Clone size is shown for a subset of rows, as once, few, many or a class of expanded clone.

d_call clone_size j_call v_call cdr3_aa cdr3_nt
NA NA TRBJ2-1 TRBV6-6 CASSVVGEQFF TGTGCCAGCAGTGTAGTTGGTGAGCAGTTCTTC
TRBD2 NA TRBJ2-3 TRBV9 CASRPLAGGTDTQYF TGTGCCAGCAGACCTCTAGCGGGGGGCACAGATACGCAGTATTTT
NA NA TRBJ2-7 TRBV6-5 CASRSANHEEQYF TGTGCCAGCAGATCCGCGAATCACGAGGAGCAGTACTTC
NA NA TRBJ2-7 TRBV14 CASSHGGGDYEQYF TGTGCCAGCAGCCATGGAGGGGGGGACTACGAGCAGTACTTC
TRBD1 NA TRBJ1-2 TRBV2 CASSESWDDRGRLSDYGYTF TGTGCCAGCAGTGAAAGCTGGGACGACAGGGGGCGACTAAGTGACTATGGCTACACCTTC
TRBD1 once TRBJ1-1 TRBV6-1 CASSSTGGPTEAFF TGTGCCAGCAGCTCGACAGGGGGCCCCACTGAAGCTTTCTTT
TRBD1 NA TRBJ1-5 TRBV29-1 CSVLLGLQGSSNQPQHF TGCAGCGTCCTATTGGGTCTACAGGGGTCTAGCAATCAGCCCCAGCATTTT
NA once TRBJ1-2 TRBV11-2 CASSLSDRIYGYTF TGTGCCAGCAGCTTAAGCGACAGGATTTATGGCTACACCTTC
NA NA TRBJ2-2 TRBV27 CASSPPIGNPNTGELFF TGTGCCAGCAGCCCCCCTATCGGGAACCCGAACACCGGGGAGCTGTTTTTT
TRBD2 NA TRBJ2-3 TRBV9 CASSVPARAGGSADTQYF TGTGCCAGCAGCGTACCAGCAAGAGCGGGGGGTAGCGCAGATACGCAGTATTTT
TRBD2 NA TRBJ2-1 TRBV20-1 CSAGGGNEQFF TGCAGTGCTGGGGGGGGGAATGAGCAGTTCTTC
NA NA TRBJ2-7 TRBV2 CASSRLVYEQYF TGTGCCAGCAGCAGACTAGTCTACGAGCAGTACTTC
NA NA TRBJ1-1 TRBV5-4 CASSLRQGLGKTEAFF TGTGCCAGCAGCTTGCGGCAGGGACTGGGGAAGACTGAAGCTTTCTTT
TRBD1 NA TRBJ1-3 TRBV6-5 CASRRQGGGNTIYF TGTGCCAGCAGGCGACAGGGGGGAGGAAACACCATATATTTT
TRBD1 NA TRBJ2-7 TRBV2 CASSQSSGQGPSYEQYF TGTGCCAGCAGCCAGTCATCCGGACAGGGGCCTTCCTACGAGCAGTACTTC
TRBD1 NA TRBJ2-7 TRBV6-5 CASSWKTGPSYEQYF TGTGCCAGCAGTTGGAAGACAGGGCCTTCCTACGAGCAGTACTTC
TRBD2 NA TRBJ2-3 TRBV7-9 CASSLGLAADTQYF TGTGCCAGCAGCCTAGGACTAGCCGCAGATACGCAGTATTTT
TRBD2 NA TRBJ2-3 TRBV9 CASSVGLAGGTDTQYF TGTGCCAGCAGCGTAGGGCTAGCGGGGGGGACAGATACGCAGTATTTT
TRBD1 once TRBJ1-2 TRBV7-9 CASSFPPGQGAYTF TGTGCCAGCAGCTTTCCCCCCGGACAGGGGGCATACACCTTC
TRBD2 NA TRBJ2-2 TRBV7-8 CASSLRSGTNTGELFF TGTGCCAGCAGCTTAAGAAGCGGGACTAACACCGGGGAGCTGTTTTTT
NA NA TRBJ1-1 TRBV18 CASFHPNTEAFF TGTGCCAGCTTTCATCCGAACACTGAAGCTTTCTTT
NA once TRBJ1-4 TRBV5-1 CASSLGGLGEKLFF TGCGCCAGCAGCTTAGGAGGGCTCGGAGAAAAACTGTTTTTT
NA NA TRBJ1-5 TRBV7-9 CASSLDRDMQPQHF TGTGCCAGCAGCTTAGACAGGGACATGCAGCCCCAGCATTTT
NA NA TRBJ1-2 TRBV6-1 CTSSFLLYGYTF TGTACCAGCAGTTTCCTCCTCTATGGCTACACCTTC
NA NA TRBJ1-2 TRBV5-4 CASSLGGRNYGYTF TGTGCCAGCAGCTTAGGTGGCAGGAACTATGGCTACACCTTC
NA NA TRBJ1-2 TRBV2 CASSEAGRGIYGYTF TGTGCCAGCAGTGAAGCGGGCAGGGGTATTTATGGCTACACCTTC
NA NA TRBJ1-1 TRBV28 CASSLEGAEAFF TGTGCCAGCAGTTTAGAAGGGGCTGAAGCTTTCTTT
TRBD1 NA TRBJ1-2 TRBV4-1 CASSPPTGLGNYGYTF TGCGCCAGCAGCCCGCCGACAGGGCTAGGGAACTATGGCTACACCTTC